One and the same sample provided the 28 T cell receptor beta chains below, sequenced in a study of blood T cell repertoires in COVID-19. Assay: immunoSEQ multiplex PCR; the TCRdb copy retains only in-frame clones and omits some. The sample lists a few hundred thousand clones, around 90% seen once, with less than 0.95% in the top ten. Specimen: peripheral blood. The origin of the receptors is a man between 18 and 35 years old with COVID-19, enrolled during active disease.

CDR3 amino acids: CASTPDRAGKAFF. CDR3 DNA: TGTGCCAGCACCCCGGACAGGGCTGGGAAAGCTTTCTTT. The genes are TRBV6-2 or TRBV6-3 and TRBJ1-1; 8 bases fit TRBD1. J gave up 9 bases and V 7 bases, and 10 bases lay outside the gene matches. Germline-derived CDR1 and CDR2 are MNHEY and SVGEGT. The CDR3 contains 13 residues.

The chain uses TRBV2 and TRBJ2-5; tentative D call: TRBD2 (5 bases). Trimming removed 6 bases at V and 1 base at J, with 18 bases between. The germline CDR1 and CDR2 sequences are SNHLY and FYNNEI. The CDR3 is 16 residues long. Here the CDR3 DNA reads TGTGCCAGCAGGGAGACATTCGGAGGCTTCCAAGAGACCCAGTACTTC. The encoded protein is CASRETFGGFQETQYF.

The CDR3 sequence: CAVDRGQETQYF. The CDR3 nucleotides are TGTGCGGTCGACAGGGGGCAAGAGACCCAGTACTTC. This sequence joins TRBV7-9 and TRBJ2-5; 9 bases fit TRBD1. CDR3 size: 12 residues. CDR1 is SEHNR and CDR2 is FQNEAQ in the germline V gene (reference sequence).

This chain links TRBV13 with TRBJ1-6, with no clear D. The germline CDR1 and CDR2 sequences are PRHDT and FYEKMQ (reference sequence). CDR3 length equals 12 residues. The V end was cut by 3 bases, the J end by 6 bases, with 3 bases between. CDR3 nucleotide sequence: TGTGCCAGCAGCTTCCTTAATTCACCCCTCCACTTT. It yields the protein CASSFLNSPLHF.

Concerning this clone: Other DNA sequences within the sample encode an identical CDR3. The rearrangement uses TRBV3-1 (or the pseudogene TRBV3-2) and TRBJ2-7; a weak D match, TRBD2 (5 bases). The CDR3 runs to 14 residues. V lost 4 bases and J 2 bases, leaving 12 bases between the germline ends. Germline CDR1 is LGHDT and CDR2 is YNNKEL (reference sequence). The CDR3 DNA is TGTGCCAGCAGCCCAGGACTGGGAACCTACGAGCAGTACTTC. Translating it yields CASSPGLGTYEQYF.

The rearrangement joins TRBV5-1 to TRBJ2-1; D unclear. CDR1 and CDR2 (germline): SGHRS, YFSETQ. The V gene lost 1 base and the J gene lost 0 bases, with 8 bases spanning the gap. CDR3 length: 15 residues. The CDR3 coding sequence is TGCGCCAGCAGCTTGAATCACAGCTCCTACAATGAGCAGTTCTTC. This translates into CASSLNHSSYNEQFF.

V gene TRBV7-9 combines with J gene TRBJ2-3; 12 bases map to TRBD2. This CDR3 is built from 16 residues. Germline V CDR1 and CDR2: SEHNR, FQNEAQ (reference sequence). Losses at the gene ends were 5 bases for V and 2 bases for J; bases not matched to a gene: 5. CDR3 sequence reads: CASSVTSGGTTDTQYF. DNA of the CDR3: TGTGCCAGCAGCGTTACTAGCGGGGGGACCACAGATACGCAGTATTTT. The full variable domain, completed using reference TRBV7-9 and TRBJ2-3, is DTGVSQNPRHKITKRGQNVTFRCDPISEHNRLYWYRQTLGQGPEFLTYFQNEAQLEKSRLLSDRFSAERPKGSFSTLEIQRTEQGDSAMYLCASSVTSGGTTDTQYFGPGTRLTVL.

The J gene is TRBJ1-2, the V gene TRBV29-1, with a weak D call TRBD1 (6 bases). The CDR3 has 13 residues. CDR1 is SQVTM, CDR2 ANQGSEA, per germline. With 6 bases removed from V and 8 bases from J, the gap between germline ends came to 19 bases. For the CDR3, the DNA is TGCAGCGTAACCGAAGGACAGTCCTGGGGCTACACCTTC. As protein: CSVTEGQSWGYTF.

V and J are TRBV3-1 (or the pseudogene TRBV3-2) and TRBJ1-3; tentative D call: TRBD1 (5 bases). V was cut by 0 bases and J by 4 bases, with 10 bases left in between. CDR3 length equals 15 residues. CDR1 and CDR2 from the germline V gene are LGHDT and YNNKEL (reference sequence). As DNA, the CDR3 is TGTGCCAGCAGCCAAGAAGGCGGACACGGAAACACCATATATTTT. The encoded protein is CASSQEGGHGNTIYF.

The chain couples TRBV6-5 to TRBJ1-2, with 8 bases aligning to TRBD1. The CDR3 totals 13 residues. Looked up from germline, CDR1 is MNHEY and CDR2 is SVGAGI. V lost 5 bases, J lost 4 bases, and 3 bases stayed unmatched. This chain's CDR3 is CASSPGGSYGYTF. In DNA, the CDR3 is TGTGCCAGCAGTCCAGGGGGCAGCTATGGCTACACCTTC.

The chain uses TRBV30 and TRBJ1-4; 7 bases fit TRBD1. The V segment lost 2 bases and the J segment 0 bases; nucleotides outside the gene matches: 3. Germline lookup yields CDR1 GTSNPN and CDR2 SVGIG (reference sequence). The CDR3 is made up of 15 amino acids. The CDR3 sequence: CAWSRQGATNEKLFF. Here the CDR3 DNA reads TGTGCCTGGAGTAGACAGGGTGCAACTAATGAAAAACTGTTTTTT.

This chain connects TRBV14 to TRBJ2-7; possibly TRBD2 for D (6 bases). Germline-derived CDR1 and CDR2 are SGHDN and FVKESK. Trimming took 3 bases from V and 6 from J, leaving 18 bases between them. The CDR3 runs to 15 residues. The CDR3 nucleotides read TGTGCCAGCAGCCAGCATCCGGGACTTCTCCCCGAGCAGTACTTC. It encodes CASSQHPGLLPEQYF.

The chain is built from TRBV19 and TRBJ2-2; 13 bases map to TRBD2. Germline CDR1 is LNHDA and CDR2 is SQIVND (reference sequence). This CDR3 spans 18 amino acids. V lost 7 bases to trimming and J lost 0 bases; unmatched junction nucleotides: 8. CDR3 sequence (DNA): TGTGCCAGTAAAGGCACTAGCGGGAGGGCCGCGAACACCGGGGAGCTGTTTTTT. Translated: CASKGTSGRAANTGELFF.

The V gene is TRBV24-1, the J gene TRBJ1-1, with 10 bases that match TRBD1. The V and J ends lost 11 bases and 5 bases, in that order; junction bases with no gene match: 7. Per the germline V gene, CDR1 is KGHDR and CDR2 is SFDVKD. This CDR3 spans 13 amino acids. DNA of the CDR3: TGTGCCAGGCCAGACAGGGGGCGGACTGAAGCTTTCTTT. It codes for CARPDRGRTEAFF.

V gene TRBV19 combines with J gene TRBJ2-7, with 7 bases fitting TRBD2. The junction had 20 bases not matched to a gene; V was cut back by 9 bases and J by 3 bases. This CDR3 contains 17 residues. Germline values: CDR1 LNHDA, CDR2 SQIVND (reference sequence). The CDR3 region has the DNA TGTGCCAGCCGGCCGCCGAGGCGGGAGCAAGAGTACTACGAGCAGTACTTC. Translating it yields CASRPPRREQEYYEQYF.

The CDR3 here is CASTYKNTGELFF. The DNA for the CDR3 is TGTGCCAGTACTTACAAGAACACCGGGGAGCTGTTTTTT. The rearrangement joins TRBV19 to TRBJ2-2; D unresolved. CDR1 and CDR2 (germline): LNHDA, SQIVND (reference sequence). V was shortened by 7 bases and J by 1 base, with 7 bases between the two germline ends. The CDR3 sequence is 13 residues long.

The V and J genes are TRBV19 and TRBJ1-5, with 7 positions matching TRBD1. CDR1 and CDR2 (germline): LNHDA, SQIVND (reference sequence). The CDR3 is made up of 13 amino acids. V lost 5 bases and J lost 5; bases outside the gene matches: 3. DNA of the CDR3: TGTGCCAGTAGTGGACAGGTCCATCAGCCCCAGCATTTT. This sequence encodes CASSGQVHQPQHF.

The chain has TRBV7-9 and TRBJ1-6; D is ambiguous. CDR1 SEHNR and CDR2 FQNEAQ come from the germline V gene (reference sequence). Trimming removed 1 base at V and 0 bases at J, with 4 bases between. The CDR3 is 15 amino acids. CDR3 amino acids: CASSLDSSYNSPLHF. The CDR3 region has the DNA TGTGCCAGCAGCTTAGACAGCTCCTATAATTCACCCCTCCACTTT.

J is TRBJ1-6 and V is TRBV16; possible D gene TRBD1, 6 bases. Trimming removed 4 bases from V and 6 bases from J, with 16 bases in between. This CDR3 contains 16 residues. From germline, CDR1 is KGHSY and CDR2 FQNENV. The CDR3 DNA follows: TGTGCCAGCAGCCCGGGGGGACAAGGAGGTAATTCACCCCTCCACTTT. Translated, it gives CASSPGGQGGNSPLHF. Full variable domain (missing parts from reference TRBV16 and TRBJ1-6): GEEVAQTPKHLVRGEGQKAKLYCAPIKGHSYVFWYQQVLKNEFKFLISFQNENVFDETGMPKERFSAKCLPNSPCSLEIQATKLEDSAVYFCASSPGGQGGNSPLHFGNGTRLTVT.

The chain has TRBV18 and TRBJ1-5, with 7 bases identical to TRBD1. Looked up from germline, CDR1 is KGHSH and CDR2 is LQKENI. The V and J ends lost 6 bases and 4 bases, in that order; junction bases with no gene match: 12. The CDR3 is 16 amino acids. Written as DNA, the CDR3 is TGTGCCAGCTCCCCAAAACCGACAGGGTTTAATCAGCCCCAGCATTTT. It translates to CASSPKPTGFNQPQHF. The variable domain in full, with the rest retrieved from reference TRBV18 and TRBJ1-5, is NAGVMQNPRHLVRRRGQEARLRCSPMKGHSHVYWYRQLPEEGLKFMVYLQKENIIDESGMPKERFSAEFPKEGPSILRIQQVVRGDSAAYFCASSPKPTGFNQPQHFGDGTRLSIL.

This clone was detected once. The rearrangement joins TRBV29-1 to TRBJ1-1; tentatively, D is TRBD1 (5 bases). Germline CDR1 is SQVTM and CDR2 is ANQGSEA. Trimming stripped 7 bases from V and 6 bases from J, with 15 bases between. This CDR3 has 12 amino acids. This CDR3 is CSGNKGAAEAFF. CDR3 DNA sequence: TGCAGCGGGAACAAAGGGGCGGCTGAAGCTTTCTTT. The variable domain in full, with the rest retrieved from reference TRBV29-1 and TRBJ1-1, is SAVISQKPSRDICQRGTSLTIQCQVDSQVTMMFWYRQQPGQSLTLIATANQGSEATYESGFVIDKFPISRPNLTFSTLTVSNMSPEDSSIYLCSGNKGAAEAFFGQGTRLTVV.

The chain employs TRBV7-9 and TRBJ1-2; the match to TRBD1 covers 7 bases. Germline CDR1 reads SEHNR; CDR2 reads FQNEAQ (reference sequence). V was pared by 5 bases and J by 6 bases, with 24 bases of the junction left unmatched. This CDR3 comprises 19 residues. The DNA for the CDR3 is TGTGCCAGCAGCCGCGGGGCAGGGGGAAGTCCCTTGGCGAATGATGGCTACACCTTC. Translating it yields CASSRGAGGSPLANDGYTF.

V usage is TRBV19 and J usage is TRBJ1-1; no clear D. V was pared by 7 bases and J by 4 bases, with 16 bases between. The length of the CDR3 is 14 residues. In germline, CDR1 is LNHDA, CDR2 SQIVND (reference sequence). The CDR3 sequence: CASKVGHEGTEAFF. In DNA form, the CDR3 reads TGTGCCAGTAAGGTAGGGCATGAGGGCACTGAAGCTTTCTTT.

The J gene is TRBJ2-2, the V gene TRBV7-2; 11 nucleotides line up with TRBD2. The CDR3 spans 17 residues. The V gene's germline CDR1 is SGHTA and CDR2 FQGNSA. V gave up 5 bases and J gave up 7 bases; unmatched junction bases: 12. The CDR3 loop reads CASSPVLTSGMSGELFF. The CDR3 DNA is TGTGCCAGCAGCCCCGTTCTGACTAGCGGGATGAGCGGGGAGCTGTTTTTT.

This clone was counted a single time. CDR3 nucleotides: TGTGCCAGCAGCGTAAAGGACAGGGCCTACGAGCAGTACTTC. Residues: CASSVKDRAYEQYF. V gene TRBV9 combines with J gene TRBJ2-7; 8 positions agree with TRBD1. The CDR3 has 14 residues. Trimming cost V 1 base and J 2 bases; bases outside gene matches: 2. CDR1 is SGDLS, CDR2 YYNGEE, per germline.

This sequence joins TRBV2 and TRBJ2-5; a weak D match, TRBD1 (5 bases). Trimming removed 2 bases at V and 2 bases at J, with 6 bases between. CDR1 SNHLY and CDR2 FYNNEI come from the germline V gene. The CDR3 is 13 residues long. The CDR3 DNA is TGTGCCAGCAGTGAACAGGGACAAGAGACCCAGTACTTC. It is translated as CASSEQGQETQYF.

This chain uses TRBV5-6 with TRBJ1-4; 12 bases are a match to TRBD1. Germline lookup yields CDR1 SGHDT and CDR2 YYEEEE. The junction had 4 bases not matched to a gene; V was cut back by 4 bases and J by 3 bases. The CDR3 extends over 16 amino acids. CDR3 amino acids: CASSQGQGASNEKLFF. CDR3 DNA sequence: TGTGCCAGCAGCCAGGGACAGGGGGCGTCTAATGAAAAACTGTTTTTT.

The genes are TRBV7-9 and TRBJ1-1, with 7 bases lining up with TRBD1. Germline V CDR1 and CDR2: SEHNR, FQNEAQ (reference sequence). The CDR3 sequence is 12 residues long. V gave up 5 bases and J gave up 9 bases; unmatched junction bases: 6. CDR3 sequence: CASSLRDSKAFF. The CDR3 DNA reads as TGTGCCAGCAGCCTCCGGGACAGTAAAGCTTTCTTT.